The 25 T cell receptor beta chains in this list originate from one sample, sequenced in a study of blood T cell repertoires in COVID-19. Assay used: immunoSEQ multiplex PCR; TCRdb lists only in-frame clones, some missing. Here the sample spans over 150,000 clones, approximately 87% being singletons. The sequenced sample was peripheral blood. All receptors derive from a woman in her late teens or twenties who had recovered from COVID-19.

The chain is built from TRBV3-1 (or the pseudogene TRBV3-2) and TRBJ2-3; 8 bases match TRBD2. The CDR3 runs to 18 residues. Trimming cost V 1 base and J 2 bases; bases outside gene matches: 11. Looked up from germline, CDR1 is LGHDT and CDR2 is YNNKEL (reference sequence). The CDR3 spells CASSQVATGGADTDTQYF. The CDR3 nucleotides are TGTGCCAGCAGCCAAGTGGCAACGGGGGGGGCCGACACAGATACGCAGTATTTT.

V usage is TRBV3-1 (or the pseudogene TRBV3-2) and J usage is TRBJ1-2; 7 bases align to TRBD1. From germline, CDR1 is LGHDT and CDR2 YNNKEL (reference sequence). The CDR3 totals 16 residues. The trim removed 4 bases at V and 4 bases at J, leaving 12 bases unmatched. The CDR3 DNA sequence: TGTGCCAGCAGCCCTGGCCGGGACAGCCTAACCTATGGCTACACCTTC. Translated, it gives CASSPGRDSLTYGYTF.

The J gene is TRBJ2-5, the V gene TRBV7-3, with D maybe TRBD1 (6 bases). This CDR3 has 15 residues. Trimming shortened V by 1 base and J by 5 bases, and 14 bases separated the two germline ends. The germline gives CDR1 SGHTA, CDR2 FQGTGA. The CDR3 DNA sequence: TGTGCCAGCAGCTTAAGTTCCGGACAGTACGAGACCCAGTACTTC. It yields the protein CASSLSSGQYETQYF.

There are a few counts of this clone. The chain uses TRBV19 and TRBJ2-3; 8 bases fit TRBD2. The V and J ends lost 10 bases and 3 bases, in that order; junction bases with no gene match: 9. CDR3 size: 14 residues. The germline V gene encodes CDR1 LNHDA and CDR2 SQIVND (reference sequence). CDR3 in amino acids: CATQEGGGTDTQYF. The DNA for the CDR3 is TGTGCCACCCAAGAGGGCGGGGGGACAGATACGCAGTATTTT.

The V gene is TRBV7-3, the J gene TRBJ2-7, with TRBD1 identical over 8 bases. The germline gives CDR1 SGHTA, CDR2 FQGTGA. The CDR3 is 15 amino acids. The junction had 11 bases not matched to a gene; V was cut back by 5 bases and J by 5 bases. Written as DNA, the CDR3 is TGTGCCAGCAGCCTCGCCGCAGGGGGCTTCGACGAGCAGTACTTC. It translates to CASSLAAGGFDEQYF.

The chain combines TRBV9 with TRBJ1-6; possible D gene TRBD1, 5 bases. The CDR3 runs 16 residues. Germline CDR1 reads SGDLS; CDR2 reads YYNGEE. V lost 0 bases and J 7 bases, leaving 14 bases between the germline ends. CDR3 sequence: CASSVGIRAGNSPLHF. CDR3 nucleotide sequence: TGTGCCAGCAGCGTAGGAATCAGGGCTGGGAATTCACCCCTCCACTTT. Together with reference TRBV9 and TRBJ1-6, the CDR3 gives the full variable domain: DSGVTQTPKHLITATGQRVTLRCSPRSGDLSVYWYQQSLDQGLQFLIQYYNGEERAKGNILERFSAQQFPDLHSELNLSSLELGDSALYFCASSVGIRAGNSPLHFGNGTRLTVT.

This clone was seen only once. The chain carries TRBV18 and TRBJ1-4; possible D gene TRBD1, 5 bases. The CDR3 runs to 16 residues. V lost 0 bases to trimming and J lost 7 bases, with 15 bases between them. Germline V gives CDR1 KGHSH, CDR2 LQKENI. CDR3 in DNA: TGTGCCAGCTCACCACCGTCGGCAGGGCCCAGTGAAAAACTGTTTTTT. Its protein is CASSPPSAGPSEKLFF.

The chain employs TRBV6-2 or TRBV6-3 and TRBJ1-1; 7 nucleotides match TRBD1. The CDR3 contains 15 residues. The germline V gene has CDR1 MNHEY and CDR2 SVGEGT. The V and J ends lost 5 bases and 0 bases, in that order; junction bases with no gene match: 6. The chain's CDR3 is CASSATTGLNTEAFF. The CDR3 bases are TGTGCCAGCAGTGCAACGACAGGGCTGAACACTGAAGCTTTCTTT.

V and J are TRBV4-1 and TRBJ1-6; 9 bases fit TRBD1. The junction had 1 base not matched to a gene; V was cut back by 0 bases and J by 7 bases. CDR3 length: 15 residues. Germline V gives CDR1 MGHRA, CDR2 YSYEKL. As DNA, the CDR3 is TGCGCCAGCAGCCAAGATGGGACAGGGAATTCACCCCTCCACTTT. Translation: CASSQDGTGNSPLHF.

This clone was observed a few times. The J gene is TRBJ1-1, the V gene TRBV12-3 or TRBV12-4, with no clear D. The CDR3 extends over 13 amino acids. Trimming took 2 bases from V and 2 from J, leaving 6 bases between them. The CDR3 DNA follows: TGTGCCAGCAGTTTACACAGTAACACTGAAGCTTTCTTT. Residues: CASSLHSNTEAFF.

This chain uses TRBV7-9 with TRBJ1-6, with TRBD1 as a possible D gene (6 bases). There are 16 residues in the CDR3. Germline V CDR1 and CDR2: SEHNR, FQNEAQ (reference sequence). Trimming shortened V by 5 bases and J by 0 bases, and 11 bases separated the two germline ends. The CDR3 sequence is CASSPQGSSYNSPLHF. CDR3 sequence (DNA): TGTGCCAGCAGCCCACAGGGAAGCTCCTATAATTCACCCCTCCACTTT.

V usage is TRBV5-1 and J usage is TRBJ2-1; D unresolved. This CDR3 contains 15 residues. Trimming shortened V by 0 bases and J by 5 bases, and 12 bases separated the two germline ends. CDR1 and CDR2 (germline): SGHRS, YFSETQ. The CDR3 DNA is TGCGCCAGCAGCTTGGCCAGACAACGAAACAATGAGCAGTTCTTC. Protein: CASSLARQRNNEQFF.

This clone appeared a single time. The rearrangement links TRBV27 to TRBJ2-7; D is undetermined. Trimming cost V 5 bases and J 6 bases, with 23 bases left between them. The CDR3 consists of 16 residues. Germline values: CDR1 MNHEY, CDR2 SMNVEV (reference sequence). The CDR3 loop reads CASSPNSRLFRGEQYF. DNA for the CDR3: TGTGCCAGCAGTCCCAACTCGAGACTCTTTCGAGGCGAGCAGTACTTC.

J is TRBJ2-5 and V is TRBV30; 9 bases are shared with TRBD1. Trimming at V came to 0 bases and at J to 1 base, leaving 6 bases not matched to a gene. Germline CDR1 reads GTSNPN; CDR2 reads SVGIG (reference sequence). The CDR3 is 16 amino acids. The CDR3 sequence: CAWSVQDRGSQETQYF. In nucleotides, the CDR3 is TGTGCCTGGAGTGTACAGGACAGGGGATCCCAAGAGACCCAGTACTTC. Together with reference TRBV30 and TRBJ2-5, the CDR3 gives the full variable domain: SQTIHQWPATLVQPVGSPLSLECTVEGTSNPNLYWYRQAAGRGLQLLFYSVGIGQISSEVPQNLSASRPQDRQFILSSKKLLLSDSGFYLCAWSVQDRGSQETQYFGPGTRLLVL.

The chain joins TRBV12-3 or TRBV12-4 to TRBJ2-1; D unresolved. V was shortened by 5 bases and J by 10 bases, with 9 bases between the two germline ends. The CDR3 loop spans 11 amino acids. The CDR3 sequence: CASSPLGEQFF. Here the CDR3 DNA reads TGTGCCAGCAGTCCCCTCGGGGAGCAGTTCTTC.

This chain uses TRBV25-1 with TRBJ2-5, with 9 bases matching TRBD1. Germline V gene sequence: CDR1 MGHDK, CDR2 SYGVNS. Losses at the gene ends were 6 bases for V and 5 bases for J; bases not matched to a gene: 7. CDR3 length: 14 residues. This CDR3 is CASRTGQGWETQYF. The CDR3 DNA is TGTGCCAGCAGAACCGGACAGGGGTGGGAGACCCAGTACTTC.

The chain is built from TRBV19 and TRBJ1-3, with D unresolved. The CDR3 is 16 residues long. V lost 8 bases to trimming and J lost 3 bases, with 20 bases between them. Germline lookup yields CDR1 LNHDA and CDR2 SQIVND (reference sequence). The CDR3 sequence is CASATLAGAFGNTIYF. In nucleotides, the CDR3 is TGTGCCAGTGCAACTCTGGCGGGTGCATTTGGAAACACCATATATTTT.

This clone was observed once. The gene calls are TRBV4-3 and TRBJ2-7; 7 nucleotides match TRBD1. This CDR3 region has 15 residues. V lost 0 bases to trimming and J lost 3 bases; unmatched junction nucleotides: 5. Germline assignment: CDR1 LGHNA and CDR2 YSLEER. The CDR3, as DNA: TGCGCCAGCAGCCAAGAAGGGGCAGGGGGCTACGAGCAGTACTTC. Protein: CASSQEGAGGYEQYF.

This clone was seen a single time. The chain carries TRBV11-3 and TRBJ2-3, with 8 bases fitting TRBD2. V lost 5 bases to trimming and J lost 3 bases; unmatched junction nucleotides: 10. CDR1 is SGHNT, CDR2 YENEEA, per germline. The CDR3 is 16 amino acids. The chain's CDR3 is CASSLASGRLTDTQYF. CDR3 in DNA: TGTGCCAGCAGCCTAGCCAGCGGGAGACTGACAGATACGCAGTATTTT.

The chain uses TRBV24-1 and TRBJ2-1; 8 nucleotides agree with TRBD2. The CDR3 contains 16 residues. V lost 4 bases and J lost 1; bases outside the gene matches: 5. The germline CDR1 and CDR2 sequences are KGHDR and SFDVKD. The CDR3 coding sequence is TGTGCCACCAGTGACCCCCGGGGGGGTTCCTACAATGAGCAGTTCTTC. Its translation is CATSDPRGGSYNEQFF.

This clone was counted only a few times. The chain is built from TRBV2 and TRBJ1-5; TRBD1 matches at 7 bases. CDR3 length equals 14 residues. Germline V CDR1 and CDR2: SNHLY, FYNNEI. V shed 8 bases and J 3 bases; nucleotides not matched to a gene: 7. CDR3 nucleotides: TGTGCCAGCGGGACAGCAGTAGCCAATCAGCCCCAGCATTTT. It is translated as CASGTAVANQPQHF.

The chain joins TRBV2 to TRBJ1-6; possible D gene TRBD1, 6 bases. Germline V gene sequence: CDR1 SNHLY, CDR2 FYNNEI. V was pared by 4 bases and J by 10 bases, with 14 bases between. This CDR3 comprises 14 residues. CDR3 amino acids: CASSVEGVASPLHF. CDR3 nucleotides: TGTGCCAGCAGTGTTGAGGGGGTAGCCTCACCCCTCCACTTT.

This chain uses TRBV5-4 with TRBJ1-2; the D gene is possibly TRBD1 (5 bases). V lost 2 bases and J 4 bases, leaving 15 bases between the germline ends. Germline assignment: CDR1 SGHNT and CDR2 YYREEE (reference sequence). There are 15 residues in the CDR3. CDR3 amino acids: CASSFGGTDLYGYTF. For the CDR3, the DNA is TGTGCCAGCAGCTTCGGGGGGACGGACCTCTATGGCTACACCTTC.

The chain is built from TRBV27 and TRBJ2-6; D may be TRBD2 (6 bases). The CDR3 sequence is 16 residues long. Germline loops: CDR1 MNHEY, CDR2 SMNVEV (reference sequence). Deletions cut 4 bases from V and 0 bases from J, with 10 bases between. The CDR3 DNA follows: TGTGCCAGCAGTTCCGGGAGTTTCTCTGGGGCCAACGTCCTGACTTTC. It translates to CASSSGSFSGANVLTF.

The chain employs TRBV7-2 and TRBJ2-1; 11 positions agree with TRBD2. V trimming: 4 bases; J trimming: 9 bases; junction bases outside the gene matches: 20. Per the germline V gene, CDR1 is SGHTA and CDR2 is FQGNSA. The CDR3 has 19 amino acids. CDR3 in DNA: TGTGCCAGCAGCTCGCGGGGACCAAGACTAGCGGGGAAACAAAGTGAGCAGTTCTTC. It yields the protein CASSSRGPRLAGKQSEQFF.